This TCR beta chain was documented in a study of STAT5B mutations in CD4+ large granular lymphocyte leukemia. Data came from immunoSEQ multiplex PCR; TCRdb stores just in-frame clones and leaves some out. This sample has 8,000 or so clones; around nine tenths occur once, and the top ten carry around 50%. This CDR3 has 13 residues. Trimming left V 2 bases short and J 1 base short, with 5 bases between. Germline V CDR1 and CDR2: SGHVS, FNYEAQ. Sequences were obtained from PBMCs. V gene TRBV7-6 combines with J gene TRBJ1-1; D ambiguous. The receptor was isolated from an older woman with CD4+ T-cell large granular lymphocyte leukemia. For the CDR3, the DNA is TGTGCCAGCAGCTTAAGAGGGAACACTGAAGCTTTCTTT. Its protein product is CASSLRGNTEAFF.